This TCR beta chain was found in a study of blood T cells in healthy people across ages. A second about 6 to 12 cycle PCR used barcoded and J-beta primers. Each cDNA molecule was tagged by a template-switch adaptor that had 12 random nucleotides. Each single sample gave us at least 2.5 million CDR3-containing paired-end reads. TCRdb passed the 5' RACE reads through MiXCR, listing each CDR3 protein once. Of fewer than 800,000 distinct CDR3 sequences in the sample, under 25% are singletons; the top ten hold roughly 3.4%. V gave up 8 bases and J gave up 1 base; unmatched junction bases: 7. CDR3 size: 15 residues. Germline CDR1 and CDR2: MNHNY and SVGAGI (reference sequence). The sample providers were healthy Caucasian people from Russia, aged roughly 6 to 95. Total RNA was extracted at no less than 6 micrograms per sample.

Sequenced input: blood. The sequence came from a man between 65 and 85 years old in good health. The V gene is TRBV6-6, the J gene TRBJ2-1; 8 bases agree with TRBD2. The CDR3 protein is CASVSGKGSYNEQFF. The CDR3 coding sequence is TGTGCCAGCGTTAGCGGGAAGGGGTCCTACAATGAGCAGTTCTTC.